One sample yielded the 18 T cell receptor beta chains listed below, sequenced in a study of blood T cell repertoires in COVID-19. Data came from immunoSEQ multiplex PCR; TCRdb stores just in-frame clones and leaves some out. Among 200,000 to 250,000 clones listed, over 75% were seen once. The sequenced sample consisted of PBMCs or T cells enriched from blood (not recorded which). All receptors derive from a young woman who had been exposed to COVID-19.

The V and J genes are TRBV5-5 and TRBJ2-6; D remains unclear. CDR3 length: 17 residues. V lost 4 bases, J lost 0 bases, and 14 bases lay in between. Germline V gene sequence: CDR1 SGHKS, CDR2 YYEKEE (reference sequence). The CDR3 loop reads CASSLTPLNSGANVLTF. DNA of the CDR3: TGTGCCAGCAGCCTCACTCCTCTGAACTCTGGGGCCAACGTCCTGACTTTC. The full variable domain, completed using reference TRBV5-5 and TRBJ2-6, is DAGVTQSPTHLIKTRGQQVTLRCSPISGHKSVSWYQQVLGQGPQFIFQYYEKEERGRGNFPDRFSARQFPNYSSELNVNALLLGDSALYLCASSLTPLNSGANVLTFGAGSRLTVL.

V usage is TRBV5-1 and J usage is TRBJ2-4; D gene uncertain. Trimming cost V 0 bases and J 2 bases, with 12 bases left between them. Germline loops: CDR1 SGHRS, CDR2 YFSETQ. This CDR3 spans 16 amino acids. The CDR3 is CASSLAGLYTKNIQYF. The CDR3 bases are TGCGCCAGCAGCTTGGCCGGGTTGTATACCAAAAACATTCAGTACTTC.

The chain combines TRBV13 with TRBJ2-7, with D possibly TRBD2 on 5 matching bases. The germline V gene encodes CDR1 PRHDT and CDR2 FYEKMQ (reference sequence). The CDR3 contains 16 residues. V dropped 0 bases and J dropped 7 bases, with 19 bases sitting between them. CDR3 DNA sequence: TGTGCCAGCAGCTTAGGTGGCGACACCGCTTCGGGAGAGCAGTACTTC. Protein sequence: CASSLGGDTASGEQYF.

The chain combines TRBV15 with TRBJ2-2, with 8 nucleotides matching TRBD1. Germline values: CDR1 LNHNV, CDR2 YYDKDF (reference sequence). Trimming cost V 3 bases and J 3 bases; bases outside gene matches: 6. The CDR3 has 16 residues. CDR3 coding DNA: TGTGCCACCAGCAGGACAGGGGCCCTTTACACCGGGGAGCTGTTTTTT. Protein product: CATSRTGALYTGELFF.

V usage is TRBV3-1 (or the pseudogene TRBV3-2) and J usage is TRBJ2-1, with 8 bases identical to TRBD2. V gave up 0 bases and J gave up 7 bases; unmatched junction bases: 2. In germline, CDR1 is LGHDT, CDR2 YNNKEL (reference sequence). This CDR3 has 14 residues. The chain's CDR3 is CASSQEGTRNEQFF. The CDR3 region has the DNA TGTGCCAGCAGCCAAGAGGGGACTAGGAATGAGCAGTTCTTC.

The gene calls are TRBV11-2 and TRBJ2-1; no reliable D call. Germline values: CDR1 SGHAT, CDR2 FQNNGV. The CDR3 consists of 15 residues. V shed 4 bases and J shed 2 bases, with 12 bases lying between them. The CDR3 reads CASSSSFAAYNEQFF. The CDR3 nucleotides are TGTGCCAGCAGCTCCAGTTTCGCGGCCTACAATGAGCAGTTCTTC.

This clone has a single count. V gene TRBV10-3 combines with J gene TRBJ2-7, with 11 bases lining up with TRBD2. The V segment lost 3 bases and the J segment 4 bases; nucleotides outside the gene matches: 11. CDR1 and CDR2 from the germline V gene are ENHRY and SYGVKD. The CDR3 consists of 17 residues. This CDR3 reads CAISESLAGGLNYEQYF. The CDR3 nucleotides are TGTGCCATCAGTGAATCCTTAGCGGGAGGGCTCAATTACGAGCAGTACTTC.

This clone was counted between two and nine times. This chain's CDR3 is CASSAETGYQPQHF. The CDR3 DNA reads as TGTGCCAGCAGCGCGGAGACAGGTTATCAGCCCCAGCATTTT. The chain has TRBV6-5 and TRBJ1-5; D may be TRBD1 (6 bases). The CDR3 spans 14 residues. Germline assignment: CDR1 MNHEY and CDR2 SVGAGI. The V end lost 6 bases, the J end lost 5 bases, and 14 bases lay between the germline ends.

This clone has just one count. Additional DNA sequences in this sample encode the identical CDR3. The rearrangement joins TRBV9 to TRBJ2-3; no firm D call. Trimming pared 0 bases from V and 3 bases from J, leaving 5 bases between. CDR3 length equals 13 residues. CDR1 and CDR2 (germline): SGDLS, YYNGEE. CDR3: CASSVVSTDTQYF. The CDR3 coding sequence is TGTGCCAGCAGCGTAGTTAGTACAGATACGCAGTATTTT. The whole variable domain, filled in from reference TRBV9 and TRBJ2-3, reads DSGVTQTPKHLITATGQRVTLRCSPRSGDLSVYWYQQSLDQGLQFLIQYYNGEERAKGNILERFSAQQFPDLHSELNLSSLELGDSALYFCASSVVSTDTQYFGPGTRLTVL.

The sample holds one count of this clone. This chain connects TRBV9 to TRBJ1-4, with 7 bases fitting TRBD1. In germline, CDR1 is SGDLS, CDR2 YYNGEE. This CDR3 has 14 residues. Trimming at V came to 2 bases and at J to 5 bases, leaving 3 bases not matched to a gene. The CDR3 is CASSVSTGNEKLFF. Written as DNA, the CDR3 is TGTGCCAGCAGCGTTTCGACAGGGAATGAAAAACTGTTTTTT.

The rearrangement links TRBV25-1 to TRBJ1-1; D may be TRBD1 (5 bases). V was cut by 6 bases and J by 3 bases, with 14 bases left in between. CDR3 length: 14 amino acids. In germline, CDR1 is MGHDK, CDR2 SYGVNS. In DNA form, the CDR3 reads TGTGCCAGCAGGCCCACAGGCCAGTACACTGAAGCTTTCTTT. This gives the protein CASRPTGQYTEAFF. Complete variable domain (other parts from reference TRBV25-1 and TRBJ1-1): EADIYQTPRYLVIGTGKKITLECSQTMGHDKMYWYQQDPGMELHLIHYSYGVNSTEKGDLSSESTVSRIRTEHFPLTLESARPSHTSQYLCASRPTGQYTEAFFGQGTRLTVV.

The genes are TRBV10-3 and TRBJ2-5; 7 bases line up with TRBD2. There are 14 residues in the CDR3. Germline V lookup: CDR1 ENHRY, CDR2 SYGVKD. The junction had 3 bases not matched to a gene; V was cut back by 0 bases and J by 5 bases. The CDR3 region has the DNA TGTGCCATCAGTGAGTCGGGGCGGGAGGAGACCCAGTACTTC. This codes for CAISESGREETQYF.

The sample holds a few counts of this clone. The chain couples TRBV7-9 to TRBJ1-5; 8 bases agree with TRBD1. The CDR3 has 14 amino acids. Germline CDR1 reads SEHNR; CDR2 reads FQNEAQ (reference sequence). After removal of 4 bases from V and 11 bases from J, the junction contained 10 bases not matched to a gene. The CDR3 sequence is CASSSTGGPGTQHF. CDR3 DNA sequence: TGTGCCAGCAGCTCCACAGGGGGGCCGGGGACCCAGCATTTT.

The rearrangement joins TRBV12-3 or TRBV12-4 to TRBJ1-2; 10 bases match TRBD1. This CDR3 has 13 residues. J lost 6 bases, V lost 4 bases, and 2 bases had no gene match. The CDR3 DNA reads TGTGCCAGCAGTTCAGGGACAGGGGATGGCTACACCTTC. The encoded protein is CASSSGTGDGYTF.

The J gene is TRBJ1-6, the V gene TRBV11-2; weak D call: TRBD1 (5 bases). CDR1 and CDR2 from the germline V gene are SGHAT and FQNNGV. The CDR3 is made up of 16 amino acids. V lost 1 base to trimming and J lost 5 bases, with 12 bases between them. This CDR3 is CASSLGGGSHNSPLHF. CDR3 DNA: TGTGCCAGCAGCTTAGGGGGGGGGTCGCATAATTCACCCCTCCACTTT. Full variable domain (missing parts from reference TRBV11-2 and TRBJ1-6): EAGVAQSPRYKIIEKRQSVAFWCNPISGHATLYWYQQILGQGPKLLIQFQNNGVVDDSQLPKDRFSAERLKGVDSTLKIQPAKLEDSAVYLCASSLGGGSHNSPLHFGNGTRLTVT.

The count of this clone is one. The chain carries TRBV3-1 (or the pseudogene TRBV3-2) and TRBJ2-7, with D tentatively TRBD1 (5 bases). Germline V gene lookup returns CDR1 LGHDT and CDR2 YNNKEL (reference sequence). The ends were cut back, 3 bases at V and 4 bases at J, with 10 bases in the middle. CDR3 length equals 13 residues. CDR3 protein: CASSQMGLYEQYF. CDR3 nucleotide sequence: TGTGCCAGCAGCCAGATGGGGCTGTACGAGCAGTACTTC.

The genes are TRBV5-1 and TRBJ2-2, with 8 positions matching TRBD2. The V gene's germline CDR1 is SGHRS and CDR2 YFSETQ. This CDR3 has 18 residues. With 2 bases clipped from V and 2 bases from J, the junction kept 11 bases outside the gene matches. The CDR3 region has the DNA TGCGCCAGCAGCTTACGGGGACTAGTCCCCTTCAACACCGGGGAGCTGTTTTTT. Residues: CASSLRGLVPFNTGELFF. Based on the CDR3 plus reference TRBV5-1 and TRBJ2-2, the full variable domain is KAGVTQTPRYLIKTRGQQVTLSCSPISGHRSVSWYQQTPGQGLQFLFEYFSETQRNKGNFPGRFSGRQFSNSRSEMNVSTLELGDSALYLCASSLRGLVPFNTGELFFGEGSRLTVL.

CDR3 coding DNA: TGCGCCAGCAGCTTGGATGGAGCTTCCACCGGGGAGCTGTTTTTT. Its translation is CASSLDGASTGELFF. The chain employs TRBV5-1 and TRBJ2-2; D unresolved. CDR3 size: 15 residues. V lost 0 bases, J lost 4 bases, and 10 bases lay in between. Per the germline V gene, CDR1 is SGHRS and CDR2 is YFSETQ.